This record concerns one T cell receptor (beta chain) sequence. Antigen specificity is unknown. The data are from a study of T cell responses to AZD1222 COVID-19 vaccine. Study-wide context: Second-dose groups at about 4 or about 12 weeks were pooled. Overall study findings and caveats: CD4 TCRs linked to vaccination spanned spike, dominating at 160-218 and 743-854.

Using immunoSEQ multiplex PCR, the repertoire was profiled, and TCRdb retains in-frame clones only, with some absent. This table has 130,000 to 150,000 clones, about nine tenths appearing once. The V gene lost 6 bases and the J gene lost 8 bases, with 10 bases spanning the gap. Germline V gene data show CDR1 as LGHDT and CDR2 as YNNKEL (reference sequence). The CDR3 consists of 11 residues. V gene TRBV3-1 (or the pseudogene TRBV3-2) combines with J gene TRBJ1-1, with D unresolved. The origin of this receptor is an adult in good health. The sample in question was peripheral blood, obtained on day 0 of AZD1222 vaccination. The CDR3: CASRYGREAFF. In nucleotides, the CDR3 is TGTGCCAGCAGATACGGGAGGGAAGCTTTCTTT.